This entry lists 4 T cell receptor beta chains sequenced from one sample in a study of blood T cell repertoires in COVID-19. Measured with immunoSEQ multiplex PCR; TCRdb has only the in-frame clones, and not every one. Counted here are 180,000 or so clones, just under 80% occurring once; the ten biggest clones make up about 3%. The sequenced sample consisted of peripheral blood. The receptors stem from an elderly woman with active or convalescent COVID-19.

The genes are TRBV6-2 or TRBV6-3 and TRBJ2-3; 8 bases are shared with TRBD1. With V trimmed by 0 bases and J by 2 bases, 4 bases remained unmatched. Per the germline V gene, CDR1 is MNHEY and CDR2 is SVGEGT. This CDR3 is 16 amino acids long. In DNA form, the CDR3 reads TGTGCCAGCAGTTACTCGGGCAGGGGGCACACAGATACGCAGTATTTT. Protein: CASSYSGRGHTDTQYF.

This clone came up a few times. The V gene is TRBV4-2, the J gene TRBJ2-3, with 12 positions matching TRBD2. The junction had 9 bases not matched to a gene; V was cut back by 4 bases and J by 1 base. This CDR3 has 18 residues. Germline V gives CDR1 LGHNA, CDR2 YNFKEQ. CDR3 DNA: TGTGCCAGCAGCCGATGGACTAGCGGGGAATTGGGCACAGATACGCAGTATTTT. This codes for CASSRWTSGELGTDTQYF.

The chain combines TRBV10-1 with TRBJ1-5; D is ambiguous. Trimming cost V 7 bases and J 5 bases, with 18 bases left between them. Germline values: CDR1 WNHNN, CDR2 SYGVQD (reference sequence). The CDR3 extends over 15 amino acids. The CDR3 DNA reads as TGCGCCAGCAACCCCAATACGGGGTATCATCAGCCCCAGCATTTT. Amino acid sequence: CASNPNTGYHQPQHF.

In its sample, this clone was seen a few times. The rearrangement links TRBV6-4 to TRBJ1-1; possible D gene TRBD1, 5 bases. CDR3 length equals 14 residues. Germline CDR1 is MRHNA and CDR2 is SNTAGT. Trimming pared 6 bases from V and 0 bases from J, leaving 11 bases between. The CDR3 DNA is TGTGCCAGCAGGAGAACAGGAATGAACACTGAAGCTTTCTTT. Its translation: CASRRTGMNTEAFF.